One TCR beta chain is described in this entry. Its antigen is still unknown. This table comes from immunoSEQ multiplex PCR, and its TCRdb copy is limited to in-frame clones, with some not included. The data contain about 42,000 clones, 65% to 85% of them singletons. The germline CDR1 and CDR2 sequences are SGHAT and FQNNGV. The V end was cut by 6 bases, the J end by 7 bases, with 13 bases between. CDR3 length: 14 residues. This entry is derived from a study of neoadjuvant anti-PD-1 for oral cavity cancer. Study-wide background: Nivolumab at 3 mg/kg was mostly given biweekly, three to four doses, pre-surgery. Around day 43, patients without progression received a fourth nivolumab dose before surgery. Points from the study as a whole: Treg/Th17 ratio rose with pretreatment blood and fell with post-treatment tumor TCRbeta clonality.

Sample time point: after neoadjuvant nivolumab, at surgical resection. The chain recombines TRBV11-2 with TRBJ1-6; D not resolved. The source is a person between 40 and 79 years old with oral cavity squamous cell carcinoma. The sample here was PBMCs, taken after nivolumab (anti-PD-1) treatment. The CDR3 DNA follows: TGTGCCAGCAGGAACTCGGCGAGGAATTCACCCCTCCACTTT. This sequence encodes CASRNSARNSPLHF.